This is a list of T cell receptor beta chains from one sample in a study of blood T cell repertoires in COVID-19. Using immunoSEQ multiplex PCR, the repertoire was profiled, and TCRdb retains in-frame clones only, with some absent. The sample contains around 19,000 clones, roughly 90% of which appear only once. Sequencing was carried out using peripheral blood. The receptors stem from a human donor in a cohort sampled during active COVID-19. Both conserved end residues are part of each CDR3. D genes are given only for firm matches. A clone size is listed for some rows: how often the clone was seen (once, few, many), or a class if it is expanded.

CDR3: CASRQGAHGYTF; DNA: TGTGCCAGCAGACAGGGGGCCCATGGCTACACCTTC; J: TRBJ1-2; size: -; D: TRBD1; V: TRBV6-5
CDR3: CASSFEGSSNQPQHF; DNA: TGCGCCAGCAGCTTCGAGGGATCGAGCAATCAGCCCCAGCATTTT; J: TRBJ1-5; size: once; D: -; V: TRBV5-1
CDR3: CASSPKAGDHEQYF; DNA: TGTGCCAGCAGCCCCAAGGCAGGGGACCACGAGCAGTACTTC; J: TRBJ2-7; size: -; D: -; V: TRBV7-2
CDR3: CASSGLANEQFF; DNA: TGTGCCAGCAGTGGACTAGCAAATGAGCAGTTCTTC; J: TRBJ2-1; size: -; D: TRBD2; V: TRBV2
CDR3: CASSYSITGLEAFF; DNA: TGTGCCAGCAGTTACTCGATAACAGGCCTGGAAGCTTTCTTT; J: TRBJ1-1; size: -; D: -; V: TRBV6-5
CDR3: CASSEGQRTEAFF; DNA: TGTGCCAGCAGTGAAGGTCAGAGGACTGAAGCTTTCTTT; J: TRBJ1-1; size: -; D: -; V: TRBV6-1
CDR3: CASRAGGNNSPLHF; DNA: TGCGCCAGCAGGGCGGGGGGTAATAATTCACCCCTCCACTTT; J: TRBJ1-6; size: few; D: -; V: TRBV10-2
CDR3: CASRRERSYNEQFF; DNA: TGTGCCAGCCGCCGGGAGAGATCCTACAATGAGCAGTTCTTC; J: TRBJ2-1; size: -; D: -; V: TRBV2
CDR3: CASSSQRDREWDEQFF; DNA: TGTGCCAGCAGCTCACAAAGGGACAGGGAATGGGATGAGCAGTTCTTC; J: TRBJ2-1; size: once; D: TRBD1; V: TRBV11-1
CDR3: CASSQVLNEKLFF; DNA: TGCGCCAGCAGCCAAGTCCTTAATGAAAAACTGTTTTTT; J: TRBJ1-4; size: -; D: -; V: TRBV4-1
CDR3: CASMREGSANYGYTF; DNA: TGTGCCAGCATGAGGGAGGGTTCCGCTAACTATGGCTACACCTTC; J: TRBJ1-2; size: -; D: -; V: TRBV2
CDR3: CAWSVGQTSLDEQFF; DNA: TGTGCCTGGAGTGTGGGACAGACTTCTCTCGATGAGCAGTTCTTC; J: TRBJ2-1; size: -; D: TRBD1; V: TRBV30
CDR3: CASSMAGTGFNYGYTF; DNA: TGTGCCAGTAGTATGGCCGGGACAGGGTTTAACTATGGCTACACCTTC; J: TRBJ1-2; size: few; D: TRBD1; V: TRBV19
CDR3: CASSRTTIRENTEAFF; DNA: TGTGCCAGCAGCCGAACCACCATCCGAGAGAACACTGAAGCTTTCTTT; J: TRBJ1-1; size: once; D: -; V: TRBV11-2
CDR3: CAWKPMNTEAFF; DNA: TGTGCCTGGAAGCCCATGAACACTGAAGCTTTCTTT; J: TRBJ1-1; size: -; D: -; V: TRBV30
CDR3: CAISGTGGELFF; DNA: TGTGCCATCAGTGGAACGGGCGGGGAGCTGTTTTTT; J: TRBJ2-2; size: -; D: -; V: TRBV10-3
CDR3: CASSFSGQTYEQYF; DNA: TGTGCCAGCAGCTTCTCGGGACAGACATACGAGCAGTACTTC; J: TRBJ2-7; size: -; D: TRBD1; V: TRBV7-9
CDR3: CASTFRLAGGTGELFF; DNA: TGTGCCAGCACCTTCAGACTAGCGGGAGGAACCGGGGAGCTGTTTTTT; J: TRBJ2-2; size: -; D: TRBD2; V: TRBV25-1
CDR3: CASIGTSGLGEQFF; DNA: TGTGCCAGCATAGGGACTAGCGGCTTAGGGGAGCAGTTCTTC; J: TRBJ2-1; size: -; D: TRBD2; V: TRBV2